This is a list of T cell receptor beta chains from one sample in a study of technical replicates of blood from four donors. The data were produced by immunoSEQ multiplex PCR, yet TCRdb's version contains in-frame clones alone and is incomplete. This sample has about 75,000 clones, with approximately 97% found just once. Specimen: T cells isolated from PBMCs. The receptors derive from a human donor in good health. Both conserved end residues are part of each CDR3. The order of the fields is J gene, V gene, D gene, clone size, CDR3 DNA, CDR3 protein. D genes are given only for firm matches. A row's size may be missing; if present it is once, few, many or a size class.

j_gene: TRBJ2-1
v_gene: TRBV7-9
d_gene: TRBD1
abundance: -
CDR3nt: TGTGCCAGCAGCCGAATCACCTTAAAGACAGGGACCTACAATGAGCAGTTCTTC
CDR3aa: CASSRITLKTGTYNEQFF

j_gene: TRBJ2-1
v_gene: TRBV4-1
d_gene: -
abundance: once
CDR3nt: TGCGCCAGCAGCCAAGGAACTTTCAACGATGAGCAGTTCTTC
CDR3aa: CASSQGTFNDEQFF

j_gene: TRBJ1-1
v_gene: TRBV30
d_gene: -
abundance: -
CDR3nt: TGTGCCTGGAGTGTCCTCGGTGCAGGTAGGAACACTGAAGCTTTCTTT
CDR3aa: CAWSVLGAGRNTEAFF

j_gene: TRBJ2-1
v_gene: TRBV6-5
d_gene: -
abundance: -
CDR3nt: TGTGCCAGCAGCCACGGGACTGGATACAATGAGCAGTTCTTC
CDR3aa: CASSHGTGYNEQFF

j_gene: TRBJ2-7
v_gene: TRBV5-1
d_gene: -
abundance: once
CDR3nt: TGCGCCAGCAGCACCTACCTGGGGGGTGGGGAGCAGTACTTC
CDR3aa: CASSTYLGGGEQYF

j_gene: TRBJ1-2
v_gene: TRBV6-1
d_gene: TRBD1
abundance: -
CDR3nt: TGTGCCAGCAGTGAAGGACAGGGAGGCATTTATGGCTACACCTTC
CDR3aa: CASSEGQGGIYGYTF

j_gene: TRBJ1-6
v_gene: TRBV4-2
d_gene: TRBD1
abundance: -
CDR3nt: TGTGCCAGCAGCCAATTCCCCGACCGGGACAGGGTGAACGATAATTCACCCCTCCACTTT
CDR3aa: CASSQFPDRDRVNDNSPLHF

j_gene: TRBJ2-7
v_gene: TRBV29-1
d_gene: -
abundance: -
CDR3nt: TGCAGCGTTGTCGACGGCAGGGGAGCCAACGAGCAGTACTTC
CDR3aa: CSVVDGRGANEQYF

j_gene: TRBJ1-4
v_gene: TRBV5-1
d_gene: TRBD1
abundance: -
CDR3nt: TGCGCCAGCAGCTTGAGCGGGACAGGGCTTGAAAAACTGTTTTTT
CDR3aa: CASSLSGTGLEKLFF

j_gene: TRBJ1-1
v_gene: TRBV30
d_gene: TRBD1
abundance: -
CDR3nt: TGTGCCTGGAGTCGAGGGACAGGCACTGAAGCTTTCTTT
CDR3aa: CAWSRGTGTEAFF

j_gene: TRBJ1-6
v_gene: TRBV30
d_gene: TRBD1
abundance: -
CDR3nt: TGTGCCTGGAGTGCGTCGGACAGGGGCTACTCACCCCTCCACTTT
CDR3aa: CAWSASDRGYSPLHF

j_gene: TRBJ1-2
v_gene: TRBV4-2
d_gene: TRBD1
abundance: -
CDR3nt: TGTGCCAGCAGCCAGGGACAGCTCACATATGGCTACACCTTC
CDR3aa: CASSQGQLTYGYTF

j_gene: TRBJ1-1
v_gene: TRBV4-1
d_gene: -
abundance: -
CDR3nt: TGCGCCAGCAGCCAAGATTTGGGGCGGGGGACTGAAGCTTTCTTT
CDR3aa: CASSQDLGRGTEAFF

j_gene: TRBJ2-1
v_gene: TRBV7-9
d_gene: -
abundance: -
CDR3nt: TGTGCCAGCAGCAGGACCCGAGAGGAGGATGAGCAGTTCTTC
CDR3aa: CASSRTREEDEQFF

j_gene: TRBJ1-2
v_gene: TRBV19
d_gene: -
abundance: once
CDR3nt: TGTGCCAGTTGGCCCGGACAGAGGAGCTATGGCTACACCTTC
CDR3aa: CASWPGQRSYGYTF

j_gene: TRBJ1-1
v_gene: TRBV18
d_gene: TRBD1
abundance: -
CDR3nt: TGTGCCAGCTCACCAGCACCGGGACAGGGAGCTTTCTTT
CDR3aa: CASSPAPGQGAFF

j_gene: TRBJ2-7
v_gene: TRBV5-1
d_gene: TRBD2
abundance: -
CDR3nt: TGCGCCAGCAGCTTGTCAAGCGGGAGCTCCTACGAGCAGTACTTC
CDR3aa: CASSLSSGSSYEQYF

j_gene: TRBJ2-1
v_gene: TRBV5-4
d_gene: -
abundance: -
CDR3nt: TGTGCCAGCAGCTTAGCTAGATCCTACAATGAGCAGTTCTTC
CDR3aa: CASSLARSYNEQFF

j_gene: TRBJ1-1
v_gene: TRBV15
d_gene: -
abundance: few
CDR3nt: TGTGCCACCAGCCATGACAGAAATTTGGTTGCTTTCTTT
CDR3aa: CATSHDRNLVAFF

j_gene: TRBJ2-1
v_gene: TRBV7-6
d_gene: TRBD1
abundance: -
CDR3nt: TGTGCCAGCAGCTTACGGGGCAGGGGGCCCTACAATGAGCAGTTCTTC
CDR3aa: CASSLRGRGPYNEQFF

j_gene: TRBJ2-2
v_gene: TRBV5-1
d_gene: TRBD1
abundance: -
CDR3nt: TGCGCCAGCAGCCCCAAGACAGGGACCGGGGAGCTGTTTTTT
CDR3aa: CASSPKTGTGELFF

j_gene: TRBJ1-3
v_gene: TRBV29-1
d_gene: TRBD1
abundance: -
CDR3nt: TGCAGCGTTGTACAGGGGGCTGGAAACACCATATATTTT
CDR3aa: CSVVQGAGNTIYF

j_gene: TRBJ1-1
v_gene: TRBV7-9
d_gene: -
abundance: once
CDR3nt: TGTGCCAGCAGCTTAGCTGGACAGAGCCTAGTAGCTTTCTTT
CDR3aa: CASSLAGQSLVAFF

j_gene: TRBJ2-7
v_gene: TRBV20-1
d_gene: -
abundance: -
CDR3nt: TGCAGTGCTAGAGCTAACTACGAGCAGTACTTC
CDR3aa: CSARANYEQYF

j_gene: TRBJ1-1
v_gene: TRBV6-1
d_gene: -
abundance: -
CDR3nt: TGTGCCAGCATTCTCACTGAAGCTTTCTTT
CDR3aa: CASILTEAFF

j_gene: TRBJ2-4
v_gene: TRBV2
d_gene: TRBD1
abundance: -
CDR3nt: TGTGCCAGTGGACAGGGCGGATACATTCAGTACTTC
CDR3aa: CASGQGGYIQYF

j_gene: TRBJ1-1
v_gene: TRBV2
d_gene: -
abundance: once
CDR3nt: TGTGCCAGCAGTGACACAGGGATGCGCACTGAAGCTTTCTTT
CDR3aa: CASSDTGMRTEAFF

j_gene: TRBJ1-1
v_gene: TRBV7-3
d_gene: -
abundance: -
CDR3nt: TGTGCCAGCAGCTTAACCCCTGCAGCGGAGAACACTGAAGCTTTCTTT
CDR3aa: CASSLTPAAENTEAFF

j_gene: TRBJ1-1
v_gene: TRBV18
d_gene: TRBD1
abundance: -
CDR3nt: TGTGCCAGCTCACCACTGACAGGGAAGGTTGAAGCTTTCTTT
CDR3aa: CASSPLTGKVEAFF

j_gene: TRBJ2-7
v_gene: TRBV6-5
d_gene: -
abundance: -
CDR3nt: TGTGCCAGCAGTTACGGGCAGGGGACCTCCTACGAGCAGTACTTC
CDR3aa: CASSYGQGTSYEQYF

j_gene: TRBJ2-7
v_gene: TRBV10-1
d_gene: TRBD2
abundance: -
CDR3nt: TGCGCCAGCAGTGAAACGGGACTAGCGGGAGCGGAAAAGCAGTACTTC
CDR3aa: CASSETGLAGAEKQYF

j_gene: TRBJ1-1
v_gene: TRBV6-5
d_gene: TRBD1
abundance: -
CDR3nt: TGTGCCAGCAGCCCTAGGGGGCCTCACACTGAAGCTTTCTTT
CDR3aa: CASSPRGPHTEAFF

j_gene: TRBJ1-1
v_gene: TRBV5-1
d_gene: TRBD1
abundance: -
CDR3nt: TGCGCCAGCAGCTTAGGGACAGGGGGCTGGGACACTGAAGCTTTCTTT
CDR3aa: CASSLGTGGWDTEAFF

j_gene: TRBJ1-4
v_gene: TRBV4-1
d_gene: -
abundance: -
CDR3nt: TGCGCCAGCAGCCAAGACGACGGGGTCCCTAATGAAAAACTGTTTTTT
CDR3aa: CASSQDDGVPNEKLFF